This T cell receptor (beta chain) was sequenced during a study of neurological immune-mediated disorders. Study-wide findings and caveats: Healthy controls had more TCR clonal expansion than multiple sclerosis, which showed the least, whereas HTLV-1-associated myelopathy showed the most. Private repertoires in all groups were suggested by the absence of shared CDR3 amino acid sequences among expanded clones across subjects.

This clonotype was found a few times. As yet, its antigen is unknown. From the 5' RACE reads, TCRdb called clonotypes with MiXCR, one entry per CDR3 protein. The table records under 80,000 distinct CDR3 sequences, under 10% of them present only once. For the unsorted libraries, 2 million PBMCs stored at -80 C served as input. Sequenced input: PBMCs. This receptor was obtained from a man in his fifties in good health.

The CDR3 loop is CASTSAGVLPYEQYF. DNA of the CDR3: TGTGCCAGCACCTCAGCGGGGGTGCTCCCCTACGAGCAGTACTTC. The rearrangement uses TRBV27 and TRBJ2-7; TRBD2 matches 8 bases. V gave up 7 bases and J gave up 2 bases; unmatched junction bases: 10. This CDR3 is 15 amino acids long. Germline CDR1 is MNHEY and CDR2 is SMNVEV (reference sequence).